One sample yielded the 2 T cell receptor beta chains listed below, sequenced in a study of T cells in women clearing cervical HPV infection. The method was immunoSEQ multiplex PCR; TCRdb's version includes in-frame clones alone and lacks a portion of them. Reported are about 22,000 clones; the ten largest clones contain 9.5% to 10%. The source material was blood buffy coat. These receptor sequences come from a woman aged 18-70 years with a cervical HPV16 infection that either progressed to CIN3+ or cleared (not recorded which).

The CDR3 loop is CASSFGTVYEQYF. The CDR3 bases that were read are TGTGCCAGTAGTTTTGGGACAGTCTACGAG. The chain couples TRBV19 to TRBJ2-7; 7 nucleotides agree with TRBD1. The DNA ends 3 residues before the CDR3 does, and the rest of the CDR3 is filled in from the germline J gene. V shed 5 bases and J 3 bases; nucleotides not matched to a gene: 4. Per the germline V gene, CDR1 is LNHDA and CDR2 is SQIVND (reference sequence). This CDR3 comprises 13 residues.

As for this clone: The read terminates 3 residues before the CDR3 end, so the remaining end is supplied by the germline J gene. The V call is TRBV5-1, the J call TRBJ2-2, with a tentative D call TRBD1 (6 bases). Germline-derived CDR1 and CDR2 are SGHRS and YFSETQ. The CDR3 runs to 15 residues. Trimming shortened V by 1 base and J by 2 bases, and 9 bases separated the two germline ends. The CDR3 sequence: CASSLRTDNTGELFF. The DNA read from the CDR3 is TGCGCCAGCAGCTTGAGGACAGACAACACCGGGGAG. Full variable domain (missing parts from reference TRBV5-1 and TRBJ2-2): KAGVTQTPRYLIKTRGQQVTLSCSPISGHRSVSWYQQTPGQGLQFLFEYFSETQRNKGNFPGRFSGRQFSNSRSEMNVSTLELGDSALYLCASSLRTDNTGELFFGEGSRLTVL.